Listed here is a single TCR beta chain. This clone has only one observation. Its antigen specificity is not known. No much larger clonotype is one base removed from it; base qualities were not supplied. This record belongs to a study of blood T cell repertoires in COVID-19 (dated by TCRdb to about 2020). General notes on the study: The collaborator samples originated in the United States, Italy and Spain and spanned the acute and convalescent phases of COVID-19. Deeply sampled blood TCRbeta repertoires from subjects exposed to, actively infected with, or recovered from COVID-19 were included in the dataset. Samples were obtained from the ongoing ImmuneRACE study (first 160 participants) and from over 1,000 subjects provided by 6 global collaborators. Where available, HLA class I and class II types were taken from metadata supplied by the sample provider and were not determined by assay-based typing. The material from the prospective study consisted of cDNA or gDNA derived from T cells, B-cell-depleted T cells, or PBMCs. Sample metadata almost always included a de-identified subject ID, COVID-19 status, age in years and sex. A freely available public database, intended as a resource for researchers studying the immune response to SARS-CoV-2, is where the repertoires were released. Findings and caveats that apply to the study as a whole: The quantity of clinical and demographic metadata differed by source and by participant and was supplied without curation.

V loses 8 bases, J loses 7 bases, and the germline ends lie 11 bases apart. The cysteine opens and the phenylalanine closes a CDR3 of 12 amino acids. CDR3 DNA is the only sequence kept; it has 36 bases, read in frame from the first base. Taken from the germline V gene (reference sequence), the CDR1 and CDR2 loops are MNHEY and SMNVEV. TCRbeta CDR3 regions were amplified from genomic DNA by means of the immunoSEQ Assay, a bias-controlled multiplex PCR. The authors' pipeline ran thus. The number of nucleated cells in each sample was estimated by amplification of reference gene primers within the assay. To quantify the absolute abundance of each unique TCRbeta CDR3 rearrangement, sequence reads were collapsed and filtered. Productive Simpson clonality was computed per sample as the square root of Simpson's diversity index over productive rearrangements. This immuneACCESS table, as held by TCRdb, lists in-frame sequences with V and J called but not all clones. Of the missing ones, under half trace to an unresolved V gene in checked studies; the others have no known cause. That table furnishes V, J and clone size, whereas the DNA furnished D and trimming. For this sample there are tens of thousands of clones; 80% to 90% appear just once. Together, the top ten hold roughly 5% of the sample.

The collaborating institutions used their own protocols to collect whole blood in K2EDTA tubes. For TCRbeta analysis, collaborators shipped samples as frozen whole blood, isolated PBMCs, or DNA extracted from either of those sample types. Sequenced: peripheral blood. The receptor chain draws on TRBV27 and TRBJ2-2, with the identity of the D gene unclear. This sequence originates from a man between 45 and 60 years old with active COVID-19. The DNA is TGTGCCAGCGGTGGCAATCGCGGGGAGCTGTTTTTT. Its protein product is CASGGNRGELFF.